These 17 T cell receptor beta chains came from one sample sequenced in a study of blood T cell repertoires in COVID-19. Profiling relied on immunoSEQ multiplex PCR, and the TCRdb table lists in-frame clones only, not all of them. In the table there are 110,000 to 150,000 clones, around 85% of which are singletons. The sequencing input was PBMCs or T cells enriched from blood (not recorded which). The receptor set was obtained from a man aged 45-65 years who had recovered from COVID-19.

The genes are TRBV4-2 and TRBJ2-1; 13 bases are a match to TRBD2. Germline CDR1 is LGHNA and CDR2 is YNFKEQ. This CDR3 comprises 17 residues. Trimming at V came to 3 bases and at J to 4 bases, leaving 6 bases not matched to a gene. The CDR3 spells CASSQSTSGGAYNEQFF. As DNA, the CDR3 is TGTGCCAGCAGCCAGTCTACTAGCGGGGGGGCTTACAATGAGCAGTTCTTC.

The chain has TRBV27 and TRBJ2-7; TRBD1 aligns across 7 bases. Trimming at V came to 7 bases and at J to 6 bases, leaving 9 bases not matched to a gene. CDR3 length: 13 residues. Per germline, CDR1 MNHEY and CDR2 SMNVEV (reference sequence). The CDR3 spells CASTAGGRGEQYF. CDR3 in DNA: TGTGCCAGCACGGCAGGGGGAAGGGGCGAGCAGTACTTC.

This clone was recorded only once. This sequence joins TRBV19 and TRBJ1-1; D might be TRBD1 (6 bases). The V gene lost 10 bases and the J gene lost 4 bases, with 16 bases spanning the gap. The germline gives CDR1 LNHDA, CDR2 SQIVND (reference sequence). The length of the CDR3 is 13 residues. The CDR3: CATLGGGLTEAFF. Written as DNA, the CDR3 is TGTGCCACCCTAGGGGGGGGACTCACTGAAGCTTTCTTT.

This chain joins TRBV15 and TRBJ2-1; TRBD1 matches 10 bases. The CDR3 runs 16 residues. The germline CDR1 and CDR2 sequences are LNHNV and YYDKDF (reference sequence). V shed 2 bases, J shed 5 bases, and the junction held 6 bases outside the gene matches. CDR3 amino acids: CATSRPTGTGDNEQFF. The DNA for the CDR3 is TGTGCCACCAGCAGACCTACCGGGACAGGGGACAATGAGCAGTTCTTC. The full variable domain, its missing parts supplied by reference TRBV15 and TRBJ2-1, is DAMVIQNPRYQVTQFGKPVTLSCSQTLNHNVMYWYQQKSSQAPKLLFHYYDKDFNNEADTPDNFQSRRPNTSFCFLDIRSPGLGDTAMYLCATSRPTGTGDNEQFFGPGTRLTVL.

The V and J genes are TRBV9 and TRBJ2-1; D may be TRBD1 (5 bases). This CDR3 comprises 15 residues. V lost 4 bases, J lost 6 bases, and 17 bases lay in between. Germline V gives CDR1 SGDLS, CDR2 YYNGEE. CDR3: CASSPEQVPLNEQFF. As DNA, the CDR3 is TGTGCCAGCAGCCCAGAACAGGTTCCCCTCAATGAGCAGTTCTTC.

This clone has more than one count but fewer than ten. The chain recombines TRBV4-3 with TRBJ1-6, with 9 bases fitting TRBD1. CDR1 and CDR2 from the germline V gene are LGHNA and YSLEER. V shed 5 bases and J 9 bases; nucleotides not matched to a gene: 11. The CDR3 extends over 16 amino acids. The DNA for the CDR3 is TGCGCCAGCAGCGTCAACAGGGGGCTCGATGGTTCACCCCTCCACTTT. It yields the protein CASSVNRGLDGSPLHF.

The chain recombines TRBV9 with TRBJ1-1, with 7 positions matching TRBD1. The CDR3 loop spans 15 amino acids. The V gene end was trimmed by 3 bases and the J gene end by 1 base; junction bases not matched to a gene: 6. Germline CDR1 SGDLS, CDR2 YYNGEE. In DNA form, the CDR3 reads TGTGCCAGCAGCGGGCGACAGGGCCCGAACACTGAAGCTTTCTTT. It encodes CASSGRQGPNTEAFF.

This clone appeared a few times. This rearrangement joins TRBV7-2 to TRBJ2-5; TRBD2 matches 8 bases. The ends lost 5 bases at V and 5 bases at J; junction bases unmatched: 13. CDR3 length: 16 residues. Germline values: CDR1 SGHTA, CDR2 FQGNSA. CDR3 protein: CASSPGGSIRRETQYF. DNA of the CDR3: TGTGCCAGCAGCCCGGGAGGGTCCATCCGGAGGGAGACCCAGTACTTC. Full variable domain (remainder filled in from reference TRBV7-2 and TRBJ2-5): GAGVSQSPSNKVTEKGKDVELRCDPISGHTALYWYRQSLGQGLEFLIYFQGNSAPDKSGLPSDRFSAERTGGSVSTLTIQRTQQEDSAVYLCASSPGGSIRRETQYFGPGTRLLVL.

The V and J genes are TRBV10-2 and TRBJ1-1; D not certain. The CDR3 contains 14 residues. CDR1 is WSHSY, CDR2 SAAADI, per germline. With 3 bases removed from V and 0 bases from J, the gap between germline ends came to 8 bases. CDR3 residues: CASSEGVLNTEAFF. The CDR3 nucleotides read TGCGCCAGCAGTGAAGGAGTCCTGAACACTGAAGCTTTCTTT.

In its sample, this clone was seen many times. The chain is built from TRBV27 and TRBJ2-2, with 9 bases lining up with TRBD2. CDR1 and CDR2 (germline): MNHEY, SMNVEV (reference sequence). V was clipped by 6 bases and J by 7 bases; unmatched bases: 15. The CDR3 totals 17 residues. The CDR3 here is CASSFTVQRGVRGELFF. The CDR3 region has the DNA TGTGCCAGCAGCTTCACGGTACAGCGGGGGGTACGCGGGGAGCTGTTTTTT.

The rearrangement joins TRBV4-1 to TRBJ1-2, with TRBD1 matching over 8 bases. Trimming took 0 bases from V and 3 from J; bases not matched to a gene: 12. This CDR3 contains 18 residues. Germline lookup yields CDR1 MGHRA and CDR2 YSYEKL. This CDR3 reads CASSQEGARGRTDYGYTF. The CDR3 DNA reads TGCGCCAGCAGCCAAGAGGGGGCCAGGGGGCGAACGGACTATGGCTACACCTTC.

This clone was seen a handful of times. The chain couples TRBV6-6 to TRBJ1-2, with TRBD1 identical over 8 bases. The germline gives CDR1 MNHNY, CDR2 SVGAGI (reference sequence). Germline trimming cut 5 bases from V and 1 base from J; bases unmatched to any gene: 9. The CDR3 runs 16 residues. Here the CDR3 DNA reads TGTGCCAGCAGTAGGCAGGACAGGGCGAGTAACTATGGCTACACCTTC. It is translated as CASSRQDRASNYGYTF.

The chain employs TRBV3-1 (or the pseudogene TRBV3-2) and TRBJ1-3; possibly TRBD1 for D (6 bases). V was pared by 3 bases and J by 2 bases, with 14 bases between. This CDR3 comprises 16 residues. Germline-derived CDR1 and CDR2 are LGHDT and YNNKEL (reference sequence). The CDR3 spells CASSHDRNQTGNTIYF. The CDR3, as DNA: TGTGCCAGCAGCCACGACAGGAATCAGACTGGAAACACCATATATTTT.

This chain links TRBV2 with TRBJ2-2, with D possibly matching TRBD1 (5 bases). V was pared by 6 bases and J by 4 bases, with 12 bases between. Germline lookup yields CDR1 SNHLY and CDR2 FYNNEI. The CDR3 loop spans 14 amino acids. Written as DNA, the CDR3 is TGTGCCAGCAGCCCCGGGCAGGGCACCGGGGAGCTGTTTTTT. Its protein product is CASSPGQGTGELFF.

The chain has TRBV2 and TRBJ1-2; a weak D match, TRBD1 (5 bases). CDR1 and CDR2 (germline): SNHLY, FYNNEI. Between the trimmed V and J ends, which lost 1 base and 3 bases, there was a span of 24 bases. CDR3 length: 19 residues. The DNA of the CDR3 is TGTGCCAGCAGTGAAGTGTCCGCCCCACAGGCCCTATCCGACTATGGCTACACCTTC. Protein product: CASSEVSAPQALSDYGYTF.

The chain recombines TRBV4-2 with TRBJ1-1; D is undetermined. The CDR3 totals 15 residues. With 0 bases removed from V and 0 bases from J, the gap between germline ends came to 8 bases. The germline gives CDR1 LGHNA, CDR2 YNFKEQ. This chain's CDR3 is CASSQEQYVNTEAFF. DNA for the CDR3: TGTGCCAGCAGCCAAGAGCAGTATGTGAACACTGAAGCTTTCTTT.

The genes are TRBV7-9 and TRBJ1-6; 9 bases match TRBD1. CDR3 length: 15 residues. The V and J ends lost 0 bases and 8 bases, in that order; junction bases with no gene match: 2. CDR1 is SEHNR and CDR2 is FQNEAQ in the germline V gene (reference sequence). The CDR3 DNA is TGTGCCAGCAGCTTAGCGACAGGGGGAGATTCACCCCTCCACTTT. As protein: CASSLATGGDSPLHF. The full variable domain, completed using reference TRBV7-9 and TRBJ1-6, is DTGVSQNPRHKITKRGQNVTFRCDPISEHNRLYWYRQTLGQGPEFLTYFQNEAQLEKSRLLSDRFSAERPKGSFSTLEIQRTEQGDSAMYLCASSLATGGDSPLHFGNGTRLTVT.